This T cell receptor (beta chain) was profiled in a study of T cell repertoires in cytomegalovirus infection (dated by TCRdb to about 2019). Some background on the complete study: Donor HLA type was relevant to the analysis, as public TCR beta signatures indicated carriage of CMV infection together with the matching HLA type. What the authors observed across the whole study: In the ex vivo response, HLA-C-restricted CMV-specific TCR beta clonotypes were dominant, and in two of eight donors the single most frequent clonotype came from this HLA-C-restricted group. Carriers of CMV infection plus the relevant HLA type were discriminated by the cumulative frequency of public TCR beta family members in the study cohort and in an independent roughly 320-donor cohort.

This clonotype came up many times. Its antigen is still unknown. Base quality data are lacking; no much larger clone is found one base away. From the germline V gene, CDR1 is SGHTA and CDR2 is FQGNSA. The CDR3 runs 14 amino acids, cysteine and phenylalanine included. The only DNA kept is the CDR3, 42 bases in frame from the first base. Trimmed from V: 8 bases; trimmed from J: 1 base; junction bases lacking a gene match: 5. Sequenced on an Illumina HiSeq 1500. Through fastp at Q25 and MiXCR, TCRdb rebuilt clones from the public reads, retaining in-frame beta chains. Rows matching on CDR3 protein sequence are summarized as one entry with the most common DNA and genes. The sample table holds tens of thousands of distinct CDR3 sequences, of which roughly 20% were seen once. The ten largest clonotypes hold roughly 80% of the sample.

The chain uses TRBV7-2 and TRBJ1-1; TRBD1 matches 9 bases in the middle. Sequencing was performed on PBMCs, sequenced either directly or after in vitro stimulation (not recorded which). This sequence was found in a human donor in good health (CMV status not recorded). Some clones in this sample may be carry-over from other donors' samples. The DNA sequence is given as TGTGCCAGCTTAAGACAGGGGGGGAACACTGAAGCTTTCTTT. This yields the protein CASLRQGGNTEAFF.